This T cell receptor (beta chain) was found in a study of T-cell memory formation after mild COVID-19. This clonotype was seen at least ten times. Its antigen is not known. General observations from the study: Of the contracting clones, CD4+ ones lay mainly in CM and EM, and CD8+ ones in EMRA. Some SARS-CoV-2-responding clones were already detected in memory before infection. Balance between CD4 and CD8 was seen in clones contracting day 15 to 85, and a CD4+ lean was seen in later expanders.

Germline CDR1 reads KGHSH; CDR2 reads LQKENI. The CDR3 sequence is 14 residues long. V lost 5 bases to trimming and J lost 0 bases, with 9 bases between them. TCR alpha and TCR beta cDNA libraries carrying sample barcodes and UMIs were produced by 5'RACE using constant-segment primers. Via MiXCR, TCRdb re-called the 5' RACE reads, giving one row per CDR3 protein. Of some 120,000 distinct CDR3 sequences in the sample, about 6% are singletons; the top ten hold around 2%. This rearrangement joins TRBV18 to TRBJ2-3; no firm D call. The sample was PBMCs or a T cell subset sorted from them (not recorded which). This receptor was obtained from an adult woman who had mild COVID-19 (a few samples of this study predate the infection). Cell type and time point are not known. CDR3 nucleotide sequence: TGTGCCAGCTCAACGGCCCGAAGCACAGATACGCAGTATTTT. This encodes CASSTARSTDTQYF.